This T cell receptor (beta chain) was found in a study of blood T cell repertoires in COVID-19. Study-level background: The samples span acute and convalescent COVID-19 from the United States, Italy and Spain. From T cells, B-cell-depleted T cells, or PBMCs came the material, which was cDNA or gDNA.

The CDR3 runs 15 residues. Trimming removed 1 base from V and 4 bases from J, with 13 bases in between. CDR1 and CDR2 (germline): SGHTA, FQGNSA. Sequencing used immunoSEQ multiplex PCR; TCRdb keeps in-frame clones, though not all of them. Among under 250,000 clones, about 80% were seen once, and the ten largest hold around 3.3%. This clonotype was obtained from a woman in her forties who had been exposed to COVID-19. J is TRBJ1-2 and V is TRBV7-2, with D unresolved. What was sequenced was PBMCs or T cells enriched from blood (not recorded which). CDR3 DNA sequence: TGTGCCAGCAGCTTAGGGGTCGACACGCGCTATGGCTACACCTTC. Encoded protein: CASSLGVDTRYGYTF. Full variable domain (remainder filled in from reference TRBV7-2 and TRBJ1-2): GAGVSQSPSNKVTEKGKDVELRCDPISGHTALYWYRQSLGQGLEFLIYFQGNSAPDKSGLPSDRFSAERTGGSVSTLTIQRTQQEDSAVYLCASSLGVDTRYGYTFGSGTRLTVV.